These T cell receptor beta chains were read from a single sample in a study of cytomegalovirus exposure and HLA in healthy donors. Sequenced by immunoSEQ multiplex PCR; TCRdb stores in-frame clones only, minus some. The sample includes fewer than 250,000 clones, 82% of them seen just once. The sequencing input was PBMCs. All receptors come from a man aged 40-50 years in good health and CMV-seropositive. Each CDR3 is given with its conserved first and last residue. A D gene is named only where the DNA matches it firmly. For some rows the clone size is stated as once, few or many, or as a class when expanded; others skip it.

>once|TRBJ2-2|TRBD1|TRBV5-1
TGCGCCAGCAGCTTACCGGGACAGGGACGGACCGGGGAGCTGTTTTTT
CASSLPGQGRTGELFF
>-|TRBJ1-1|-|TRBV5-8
TGTGCCAGCAGCTTGTTTAGGGGAACTGAAGCTTTCTTT
CASSLFRGTEAFF
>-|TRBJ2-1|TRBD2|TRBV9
TGTGCCAGCAGCGTAGGGGGGACTAGCTTCAATGAGCAGTTCTTC
CASSVGGTSFNEQFF
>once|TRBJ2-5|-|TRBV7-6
TGTGCCAGCAGCTTAGTGCGCTGGGCGGGCCAAGAGACCCAGTACTTC
CASSLVRWAGQETQYF
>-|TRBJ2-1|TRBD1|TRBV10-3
TGTGCCATCGCCGGGACAGGGCTCAATGAGCAGTTCTTC
CAIAGTGLNEQFF
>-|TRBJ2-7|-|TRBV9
TGTGCCAGCAGCGCCGCGACACAGGGAAGCGAGCAGTACTTC
CASSAATQGSEQYF
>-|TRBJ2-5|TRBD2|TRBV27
TGTGCCAGCAGCCCCAGGACTAGCGGGAGGGGAGAGACCCAGTACTTC
CASSPRTSGRGETQYF
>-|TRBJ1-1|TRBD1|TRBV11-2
TGTGCCAGCAGCTTAGTTCAGGGGGCGCGGTTAACTGAAGCTTTCTTT
CASSLVQGARLTEAFF
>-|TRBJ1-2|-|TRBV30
TGTGCCTGGAGTGAGGCGGCGGCTTATGGCTACACCTTC
CAWSEAAAYGYTF
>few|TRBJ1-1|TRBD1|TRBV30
TGTGCCTGGAGTGTGGACAGGGGAGGCACTGAAGCTTTCTTT
CAWSVDRGGTEAFF
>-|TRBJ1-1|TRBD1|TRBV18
TGTGCCAGCTCACCAAAAACAGGGGGCGGGAATGAAGCTTTCTTT
CASSPKTGGGNEAFF
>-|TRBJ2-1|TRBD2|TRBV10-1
TGCGCCAGCAGTGAGTCGAGCGGGAGGGACAATGAGCAGTTCTTC
CASSESSGRDNEQFF
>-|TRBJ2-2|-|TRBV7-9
TGTGCCAGCAGCCAAGGGTCAGGGGACACCGGGGAGCTGTTTTTT
CASSQGSGDTGELFF
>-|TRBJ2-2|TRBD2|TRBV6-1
TGTGCCAGCAGGAGAGAAGCGGGGCTCGCCGGGGAGCTGTTTTTT
CASRREAGLAGELFF
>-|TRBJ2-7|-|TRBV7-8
TGTGCCAGCAGCTCAGGACTACCCTCCTACGAGCAGTACTTC
CASSSGLPSYEQYF
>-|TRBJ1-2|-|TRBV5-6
TGTGCCAGCAGCTCTACAGGGTTTGGCTACACCTTC
CASSSTGFGYTF
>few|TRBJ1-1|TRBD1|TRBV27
TGTGCCAGCAGTTCCCGGGGACAGGGAGAGACTGAAGCTTTCTTT
CASSSRGQGETEAFF
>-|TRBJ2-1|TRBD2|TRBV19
TGTGCCAGTAGCATGGGGGGGAGCCCTACCTACAATGAGCAGTTCTTC
CASSMGGSPTYNEQFF
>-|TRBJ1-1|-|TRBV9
TGTGCCAGCAGCGTAGTTCTATGTTATTACACTGAAGCTTTCTTT
CASSVVLCYYTEAFF
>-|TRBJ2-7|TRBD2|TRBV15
TGTGCCACCAGCAGAGACCCGGGACTAGCGGGATCCGACGAGCAGTACTTC
CATSRDPGLAGSDEQYF
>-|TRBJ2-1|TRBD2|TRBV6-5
TGTGCCAGCAGAACGGGACTAGGAATGAATGAGCAGTTCTTC
CASRTGLGMNEQFF
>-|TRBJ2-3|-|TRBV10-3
TGTGCCATCAGTGAGTCGATGCAGGGTGGCTACACAGATACGCAGTATTTT
CAISESMQGGYTDTQYF
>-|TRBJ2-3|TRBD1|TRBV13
TGTGCCAGCAGCTCCGAGGACAGGGGACCTACAGATACGCAGTATTTT
CASSSEDRGPTDTQYF
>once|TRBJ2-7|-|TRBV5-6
TGTGCCAGCAGCTTGCGGGACTACGAGCAGTACTTC
CASSLRDYEQYF
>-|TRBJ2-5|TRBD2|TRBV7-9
TGTTCCAGCAGCTTGTGGATCGGGAGGGCTGAGACCCAGTACTTC
CSSSLWIGRAETQYF
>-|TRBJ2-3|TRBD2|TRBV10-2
TGCGCCAGCCTGGATAGCGGGGTGGATACGCAGTATTTT
CASLDSGVDTQYF
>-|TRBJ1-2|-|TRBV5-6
TGTGCCAGCAGCTTGGCTGGCAGGGTCGCAACCTTC
CASSLAGRVATF
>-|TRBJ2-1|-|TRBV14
TGTGCCAGCAGCCAAGGGACATACTCATACAATGAGCAGTTCTTC
CASSQGTYSYNEQFF
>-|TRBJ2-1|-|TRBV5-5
TGTGCCAGCATCCAGTCAGAGGACAATGAGCAGTTCTTC
CASIQSEDNEQFF
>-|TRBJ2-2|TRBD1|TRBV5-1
TGCGCCAGCAGCTTGTATGAGGGACAGATAACCGGGGAGCTGTTTTTT
CASSLYEGQITGELFF
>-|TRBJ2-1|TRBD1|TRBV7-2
TGTGCCAGCAGCCTAAGGACAGGAGGCTACAATGAGCAGTTCTTC
CASSLRTGGYNEQFF
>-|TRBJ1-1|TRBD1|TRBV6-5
TGTGCCAGCAGTTCCCCCGGGACAGGGTGGGATGAAGCTTTCTTT
CASSSPGTGWDEAFF
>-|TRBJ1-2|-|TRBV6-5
TGTGCCAGCAGCCCGACAGTTAACTATGGCTACACCTTC
CASSPTVNYGYTF
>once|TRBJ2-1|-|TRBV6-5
TGTGCCAGCAGCTTCGGAGCGGGCAAGTACAATGAGCAGTTCTTC
CASSFGAGKYNEQFF
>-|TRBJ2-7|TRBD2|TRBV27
TGTGCCAGCAGTTTTGCGGGAGAGGGGTACGAGCAGTACTTC
CASSFAGEGYEQYF
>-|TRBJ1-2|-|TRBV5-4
TGTGCCAGCAGCTTTTGGGGGGGAGGTGGCTACACCTTC
CASSFWGGGGYTF
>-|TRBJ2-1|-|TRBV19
TGTGCCAGTAGTGGATTTGATGTGGACTACCTCGGGGATGAGCAGTTCTTC
CASSGFDVDYLGDEQFF
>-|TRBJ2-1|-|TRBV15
TGTGCCACCGGGGAACAGCGGAGGTACAATGAGCAGTTCTTC
CATGEQRRYNEQFF
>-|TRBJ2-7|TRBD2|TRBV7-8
TGTGCCAGCAGCCCGAAGGGACTAGCGGGGTACGAGCAGTACTTC
CASSPKGLAGYEQYF
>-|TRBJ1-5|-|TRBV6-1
TGTGCCAGCAGAGGGCAGGGCGGTCAGCCCCAGCATTTT
CASRGQGGQPQHF